The clone carrying this T cell receptor (beta chain) came up many times. This entry is derived from a study of molecular identifiers for immune sequencing clone quantification. The authors built bulk TCR libraries by previously described methods with listed TCR primers. From the PCR reads, TCRdb called clonotypes with MiXCR, one entry per CDR3 protein. The sample yields approximately 550,000 distinct CDR3 sequences, 20% to 25% seen once. This CDR3 spans 15 amino acids. J was trimmed by 1 base and V by 3 bases; bases with no gene match: 5. The chain carries TRBV12-3 or TRBV12-4 and TRBJ2-5, with 7 bases that match TRBD1. The sequenced sample was naive CD8+ T cells from blood, with Jurkat cell RNA spiked in. The subset denotes: FACS-sorted CD8+CD4-CCR7+CD45RA+ naive T cells. This clonotype was sampled from a human donor in good health. Some libraries in this study had Jurkat cell RNA spiked in. As DNA, the CDR3 is TGTGCCAGCAGTTTTCTTGGACAGGCCCAAGAGACCCAGTACTTC. This sequence encodes CASSFLGQAQETQYF.